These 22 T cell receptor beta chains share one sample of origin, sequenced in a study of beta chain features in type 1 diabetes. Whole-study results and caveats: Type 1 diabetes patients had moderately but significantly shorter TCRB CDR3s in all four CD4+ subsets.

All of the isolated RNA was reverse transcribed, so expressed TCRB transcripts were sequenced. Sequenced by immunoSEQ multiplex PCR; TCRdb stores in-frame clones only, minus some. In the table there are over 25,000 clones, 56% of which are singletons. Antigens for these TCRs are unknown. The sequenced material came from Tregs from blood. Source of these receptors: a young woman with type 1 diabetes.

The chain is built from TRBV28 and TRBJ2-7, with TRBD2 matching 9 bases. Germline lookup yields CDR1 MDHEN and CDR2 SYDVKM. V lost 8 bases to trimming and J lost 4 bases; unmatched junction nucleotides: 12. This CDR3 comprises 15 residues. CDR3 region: CASDSLAGGSYEQYF. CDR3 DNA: TGTGCCAGCGACTCTCTGGCGGGAGGGTCATACGAGCAGTACTTC.

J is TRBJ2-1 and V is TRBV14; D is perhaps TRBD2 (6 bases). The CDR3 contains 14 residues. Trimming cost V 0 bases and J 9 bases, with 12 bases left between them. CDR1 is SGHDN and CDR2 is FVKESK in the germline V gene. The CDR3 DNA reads TGTGCCAGCAGCCAAGATCGACGGGGAGGTGAGCAGTTCTTC. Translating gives CASSQDRRGGEQFF.

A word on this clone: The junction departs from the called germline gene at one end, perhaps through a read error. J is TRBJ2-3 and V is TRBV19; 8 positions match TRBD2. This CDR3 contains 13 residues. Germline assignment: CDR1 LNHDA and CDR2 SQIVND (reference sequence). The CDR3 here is CASSHEGLASLAF. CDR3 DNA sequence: TGTGCCAGTAGTCACGAAGGACTAGCTTCGCTCGCATTT.

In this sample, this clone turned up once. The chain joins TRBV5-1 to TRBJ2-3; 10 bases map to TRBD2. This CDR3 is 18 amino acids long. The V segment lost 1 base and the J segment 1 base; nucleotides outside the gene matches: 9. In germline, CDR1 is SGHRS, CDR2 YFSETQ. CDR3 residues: CASSLTSGNGWGTDTQYF. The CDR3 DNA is TGCGCCAGCAGCTTGACTAGCGGGAATGGATGGGGCACAGATACGCAGTATTTT. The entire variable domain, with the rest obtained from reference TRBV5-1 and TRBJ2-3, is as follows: KAGVTQTPRYLIKTRGQQVTLSCSPISGHRSVSWYQQTPGQGLQFLFEYFSETQRNKGNFPGRFSGRQFSNSRSEMNVSTLELGDSALYLCASSLTSGNGWGTDTQYFGPGTRLTVL.

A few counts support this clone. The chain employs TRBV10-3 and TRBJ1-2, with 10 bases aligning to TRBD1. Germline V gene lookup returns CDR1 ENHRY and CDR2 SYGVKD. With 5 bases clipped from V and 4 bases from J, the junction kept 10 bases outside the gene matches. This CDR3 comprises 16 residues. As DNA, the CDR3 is TGTGCCATCAGTCCCGGGACAGGGGCCTCTTTCTATGGCTACACCTTC. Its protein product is CAISPGTGASFYGYTF.

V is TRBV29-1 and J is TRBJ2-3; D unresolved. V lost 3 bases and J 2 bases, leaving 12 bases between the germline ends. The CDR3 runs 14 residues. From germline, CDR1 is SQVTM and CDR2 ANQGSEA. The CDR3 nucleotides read TGCAGCGTTGACATCCGCGTTCCCACAGATACGCAGTATTTT. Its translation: CSVDIRVPTDTQYF.

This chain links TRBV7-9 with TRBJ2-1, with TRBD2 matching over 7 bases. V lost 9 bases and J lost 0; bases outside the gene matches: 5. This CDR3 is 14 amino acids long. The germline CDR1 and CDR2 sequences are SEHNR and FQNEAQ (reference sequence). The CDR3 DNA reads TGTGCCAGTGCAGCGGGGAGCTCCTACAATGAGCAGTTCTTC. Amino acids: CASAAGSSYNEQFF.

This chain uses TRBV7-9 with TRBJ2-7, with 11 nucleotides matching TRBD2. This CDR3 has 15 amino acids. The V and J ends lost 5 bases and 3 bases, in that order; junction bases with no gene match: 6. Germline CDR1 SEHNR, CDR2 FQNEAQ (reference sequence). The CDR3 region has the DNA TGTGCCAGCAGCCTTAGCGGGAGGGTGAGCTACGAGCAGTACTTC. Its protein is CASSLSGRVSYEQYF.

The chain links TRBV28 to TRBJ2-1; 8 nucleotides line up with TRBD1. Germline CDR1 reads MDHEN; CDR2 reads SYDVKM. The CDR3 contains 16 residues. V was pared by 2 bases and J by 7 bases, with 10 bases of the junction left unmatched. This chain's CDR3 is CASSLGQGAGRNEQFF. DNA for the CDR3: TGTGCCAGCAGTTTAGGGCAGGGGGCTGGTAGGAATGAGCAGTTCTTC.

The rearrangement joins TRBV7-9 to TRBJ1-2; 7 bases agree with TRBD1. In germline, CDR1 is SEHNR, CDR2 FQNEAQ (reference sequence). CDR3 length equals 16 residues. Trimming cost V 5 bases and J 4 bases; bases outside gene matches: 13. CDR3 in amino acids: CASSGGTARLSYGYTF. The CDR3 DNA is TGTGCCAGCAGCGGCGGGACAGCGCGACTGAGCTATGGCTACACCTTC.

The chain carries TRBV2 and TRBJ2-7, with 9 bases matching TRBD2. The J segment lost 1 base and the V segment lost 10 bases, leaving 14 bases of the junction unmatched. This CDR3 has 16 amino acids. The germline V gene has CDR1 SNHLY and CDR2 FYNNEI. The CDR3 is CATLDLGTSRSYEQYF. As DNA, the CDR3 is TGTGCCACCCTAGACTTAGGGACTAGCCGTTCCTACGAGCAGTACTTC.

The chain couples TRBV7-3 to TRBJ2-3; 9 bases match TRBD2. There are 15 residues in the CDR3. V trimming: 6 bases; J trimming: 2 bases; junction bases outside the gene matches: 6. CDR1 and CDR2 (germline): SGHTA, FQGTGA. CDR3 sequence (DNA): TGTGCCAGCAGACCGACTAGCGGTTCCACAGATACGCAGTATTTT. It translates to CASRPTSGSTDTQYF.

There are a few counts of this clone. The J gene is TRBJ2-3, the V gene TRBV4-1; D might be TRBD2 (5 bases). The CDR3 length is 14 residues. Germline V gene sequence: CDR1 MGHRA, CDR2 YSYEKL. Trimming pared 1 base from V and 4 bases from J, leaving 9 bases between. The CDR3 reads CASSQAERPDTQYF. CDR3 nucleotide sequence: TGCGCCAGCAGCCAAGCAGAGCGGCCAGATACGCAGTATTTT.

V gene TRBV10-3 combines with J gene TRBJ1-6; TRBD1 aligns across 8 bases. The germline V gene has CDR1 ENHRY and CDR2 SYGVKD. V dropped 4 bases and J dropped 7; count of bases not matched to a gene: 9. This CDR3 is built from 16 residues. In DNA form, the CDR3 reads TGTGCCATCAGTGGGCACAGGGGGGAACGGAATTCACCCCTCCACTTT. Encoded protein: CAISGHRGERNSPLHF.

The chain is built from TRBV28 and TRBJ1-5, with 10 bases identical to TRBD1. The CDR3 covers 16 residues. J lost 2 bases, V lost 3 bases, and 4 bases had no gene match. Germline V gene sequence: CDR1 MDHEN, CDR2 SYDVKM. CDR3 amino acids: CASSFRTGGGNQPQHF. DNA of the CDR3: TGTGCCAGCAGTTTTCGGACAGGGGGAGGCAATCAGCCCCAGCATTTT.

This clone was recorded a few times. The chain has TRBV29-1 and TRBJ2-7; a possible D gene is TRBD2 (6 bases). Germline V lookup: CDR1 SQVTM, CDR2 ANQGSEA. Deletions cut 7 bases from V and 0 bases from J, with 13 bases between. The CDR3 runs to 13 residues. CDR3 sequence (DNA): TGCAGCGGTGGAGGGAGAAGCTCCTACGAGCAGTACTTC. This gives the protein CSGGGRSSYEQYF.

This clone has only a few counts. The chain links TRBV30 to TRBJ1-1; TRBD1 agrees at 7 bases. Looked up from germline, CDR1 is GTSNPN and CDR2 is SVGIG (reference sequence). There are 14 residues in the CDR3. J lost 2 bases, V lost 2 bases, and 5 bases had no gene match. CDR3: CAWSRQGKNTEAFF. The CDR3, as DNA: TGTGCCTGGAGTCGACAGGGAAAAAACACTGAAGCTTTCTTT. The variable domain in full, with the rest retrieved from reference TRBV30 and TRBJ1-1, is SQTIHQWPATLVQPVGSPLSLECTVEGTSNPNLYWYRQAAGRGLQLLFYSVGIGQISSEVPQNLSASRPQDRQFILSSKKLLLSDSGFYLCAWSRQGKNTEAFFGQGTRLTVV.

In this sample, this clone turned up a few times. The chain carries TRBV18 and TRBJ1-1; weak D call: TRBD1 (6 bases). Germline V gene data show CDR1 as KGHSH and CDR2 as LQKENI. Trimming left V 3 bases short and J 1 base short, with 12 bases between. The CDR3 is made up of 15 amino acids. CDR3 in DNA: TGTGCCAGCTCACCTAGACAGGAGTGGAACACTGAAGCTTTCTTT. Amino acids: CASSPRQEWNTEAFF.

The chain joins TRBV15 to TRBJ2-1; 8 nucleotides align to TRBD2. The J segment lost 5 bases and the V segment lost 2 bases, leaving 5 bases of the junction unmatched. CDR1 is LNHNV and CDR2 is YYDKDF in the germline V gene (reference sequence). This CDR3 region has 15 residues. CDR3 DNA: TGTGCCACCAGCAGATCTAGCGGGCCTCACAATGAGCAGTTCTTC. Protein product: CATSRSSGPHNEQFF.

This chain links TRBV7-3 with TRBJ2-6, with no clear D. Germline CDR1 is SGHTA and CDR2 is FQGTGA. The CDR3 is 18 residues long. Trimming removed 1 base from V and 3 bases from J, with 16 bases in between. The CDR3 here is CASSLIGSRFRGANVLTF. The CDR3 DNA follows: TGTGCCAGCAGCTTAATTGGTAGTAGATTCCGTGGGGCCAACGTCCTGACTTTC.

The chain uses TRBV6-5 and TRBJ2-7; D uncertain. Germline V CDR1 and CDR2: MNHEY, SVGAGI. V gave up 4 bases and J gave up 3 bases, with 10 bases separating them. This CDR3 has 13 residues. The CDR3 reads CASSLGRDYEQYV. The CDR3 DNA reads TGTGCCAGCAGTTTGGGCCGCGACTACGAGCAGTACGTC.

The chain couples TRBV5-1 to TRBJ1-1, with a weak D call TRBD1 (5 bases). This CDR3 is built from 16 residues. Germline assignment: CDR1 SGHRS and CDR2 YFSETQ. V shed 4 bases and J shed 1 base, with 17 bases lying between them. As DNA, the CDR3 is TGCGCCAGCAGCACGGGGGTTAGTGGGCCGAACACTGAAGCTTTCTTT. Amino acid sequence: CASSTGVSGPNTEAFF.